The 16 T cell receptor beta chains listed next were all sequenced from one sample in a study of blood T cell repertoires in COVID-19. Clones were sequenced by immunoSEQ multiplex PCR, and TCRdb holds only the in-frame ones, with some missing. The sample has around 140,000 clones; approximately 90% are singletons. Sample: peripheral blood. The receptors originated from a man aged 18 to 35 with COVID-19, enrolled during active disease.

The chain links TRBV5-1 to TRBJ2-3; weak D call: TRBD1 (6 bases). V was cut by 0 bases and J by 0 bases, with 11 bases left in between. This CDR3 is 16 amino acids long. Germline CDR1 and CDR2: SGHRS and YFSETQ. For the CDR3, the DNA is TGCGCCAGCAGCTTGGCTGGGGGCCGAAGCACAGATACGCAGTATTTT. Translation gives CASSLAGGRSTDTQYF. Full variable domain (rest looked up from reference TRBV5-1 and TRBJ2-3): KAGVTQTPRYLIKTRGQQVTLSCSPISGHRSVSWYQQTPGQGLQFLFEYFSETQRNKGNFPGRFSGRQFSNSRSEMNVSTLELGDSALYLCASSLAGGRSTDTQYFGPGTRLTVL.

This clone was counted only a few times. This chain joins TRBV4-2 and TRBJ2-7, with 14 bases that match TRBD2. The CDR3 covers 16 residues. From germline, CDR1 is LGHNA and CDR2 YNFKEQ. With V trimmed by 0 bases and J by 4 bases, 2 bases remained unmatched. The DNA for the CDR3 is TGTGCCAGCAGCCAAGATGGGACTAGCGGGAGTTACGAGCAGTACTTC. It specifies CASSQDGTSGSYEQYF.

The J gene is TRBJ2-3, the V gene TRBV10-2, with D possibly TRBD2 on 5 matching bases. V lost 3 bases to trimming and J lost 8 bases, with 12 bases between them. CDR1 and CDR2 (germline): WSHSY, SAAADI. The CDR3 contains 13 residues. The CDR3 coding sequence is TGCGCCAGCAGTGAAGTGGGAGAGGGTACGCAGTATTTT. Protein product: CASSEVGEGTQYF.

This chain uses TRBV5-5 with TRBJ1-1; tentatively, D is TRBD1 (5 bases). The CDR3 runs to 12 residues. V was shortened by 5 bases and J by 8 bases, with 13 bases between the two germline ends. The germline gives CDR1 SGHKS, CDR2 YYEKEE (reference sequence). The CDR3 bases are TGTGCCAGCAGGTCCAGGGTTGGCGAAGCTTTCTTT. Protein: CASRSRVGEAFF.

The chain carries TRBV9 and TRBJ1-3; 9 bases map to TRBD1. V shed 3 bases, J shed 2 bases, and the junction held 9 bases outside the gene matches. The CDR3 extends over 17 amino acids. In germline, CDR1 is SGDLS, CDR2 YYNGEE. CDR3 in amino acids: CASSAPGQGRAGNTIYF. The CDR3 DNA reads as TGTGCCAGCAGCGCACCGGGACAGGGTCGTGCTGGAAACACCATATATTTT.

The rearrangement joins TRBV29-1 to TRBJ2-2; TRBD2 agrees at 9 bases. Germline-derived CDR1 and CDR2 are SQVTM and ANQGSEA. After removal of 6 bases from V and 6 bases from J, the junction contained 11 bases not matched to a gene. The CDR3 has 15 amino acids. CDR3 sequence: CSVPKREESAGELFF. As DNA, the CDR3 is TGCAGCGTCCCTAAGCGGGAGGAATCCGCCGGGGAGCTGTTTTTT.

The gene calls are TRBV19 and TRBJ2-5, with D hard to call. This CDR3 region has 14 residues. Germline lookup yields CDR1 LNHDA and CDR2 SQIVND (reference sequence). V was shortened by 2 bases and J by 5 bases, with 12 bases between the two germline ends. DNA for the CDR3: TGTGCCAGTAGTATAATGGGCAGGTCGGAGACCCAGTACTTC. It is translated as CASSIMGRSETQYF.

The chain combines TRBV7-8 with TRBJ1-3; D is possibly TRBD1 (6 bases). The CDR3 runs 17 residues. V was pared by 5 bases and J by 3 bases, with 20 bases between. Germline lookup yields CDR1 SGHVS and CDR2 FQNEAQ. CDR3 coding DNA: TGTGCCAGCAGCCCTTACCGGTCACAGGGTGGTGGAAACACCATATATTTT. Translated, it gives CASSPYRSQGGGNTIYF.

By frequency in the sample, this clone is large. Other nucleotide sequences in the sample specify the same CDR3. V gene TRBV7-9 combines with J gene TRBJ2-2; D may be TRBD2 (6 bases). Trimming took off 1 base at V and 6 bases at J, with 9 bases between the two ends. The CDR3 runs to 14 residues. Germline-derived CDR1 and CDR2 are SEHNR and FQNEAQ (reference sequence). The CDR3 sequence is CASSLVGGAGELFF. CDR3 bases: TGTGCCAGCAGCTTAGTCGGGGGAGCCGGGGAGCTGTTTTTT.

This clone was seen a handful of times. This chain connects TRBV18 to TRBJ2-7; no reliable D call. V dropped 5 bases and J dropped 7 bases, with 18 bases sitting between them. The CDR3 runs to 14 residues. Looked up from germline, CDR1 is KGHSH and CDR2 is LQKENI. CDR3 loop: CASSGRTREFEQYF. In nucleotides, the CDR3 is TGTGCCAGCTCAGGGCGCACCCGTGAATTTGAGCAGTACTTC. The whole variable domain, remainder taken from reference TRBV18 and TRBJ2-7, is NAGVMQNPRHLVRRRGQEARLRCSPMKGHSHVYWYRQLPEEGLKFMVYLQKENIIDESGMPKERFSAEFPKEGPSILRIQQVVRGDSAAYFCASSGRTREFEQYFGPGTRLTVT.

The chain links TRBV11-1 to TRBJ2-7; TRBD2 aligns across 8 bases. Unmatched junction bases numbered 4, after V lost 1 base and J lost 5 bases. CDR3 length equals 14 residues. The germline V gene encodes CDR1 SGHAT and CDR2 FQDESV (reference sequence). As DNA, the CDR3 is TGTGCCAGCAGCTTAGGAGCGGGAGCCCACGAGCAGTACTTC. Translation: CASSLGAGAHEQYF.

The CDR3 region is CASSYQGANQPQHF. The CDR3 DNA is TGTGCCAGCTCGTACCAGGGGGCCAATCAGCCCCAGCATTTT. This rearrangement joins TRBV18 to TRBJ1-5, with TRBD1 matching 8 bases. This CDR3 is built from 14 residues. The germline CDR1 and CDR2 sequences are KGHSH and LQKENI. The trim removed 6 bases at V and 3 bases at J, leaving 4 bases unmatched.

The genes are TRBV10-3 and TRBJ2-1, with 12 bases lining up with TRBD2. The CDR3 extends over 18 amino acids. Germline CDR1 and CDR2: ENHRY and SYGVKD. With 5 bases clipped from V and 2 bases from J, the junction kept 10 bases outside the gene matches. The CDR3 nucleotides read TGTGCCATCAGTTACAAGGACGGACTAGCGGGGACCTACAATGAGCAGTTCTTC. It specifies CAISYKDGLAGTYNEQFF.

The chain links TRBV7-9 to TRBJ2-1; D unclear. Trimming took off 7 bases at V and 0 bases at J, with 7 bases between the two ends. Germline values: CDR1 SEHNR, CDR2 FQNEAQ (reference sequence). The CDR3 loop spans 13 amino acids. The CDR3 DNA follows: TGTGCCAGCACCGTCAGCTCCTACAATGAGCAGTTCTTC. It is translated as CASTVSSYNEQFF.

The chain recombines TRBV7-6 with TRBJ2-1, with 8 positions matching TRBD1. This CDR3 has 15 amino acids. V dropped 1 base and J dropped 5; count of bases not matched to a gene: 4. Germline CDR1 and CDR2: SGHVS and FNYEAQ. The CDR3 loop is CASSLEGQGNNEQFF. The CDR3 nucleotides read TGTGCCAGCAGCTTAGAAGGACAGGGAAACAATGAGCAGTTCTTC. The whole variable domain, remainder taken from reference TRBV7-6 and TRBJ2-1, is GAGVSQSPRYKVTKRGQDVALRCDPISGHVSLYWYRQALGQGPEFLTYFNYEAQQDKSGLPNDRFSAERPEGSISTLTIQRTEQRDSAMYRCASSLEGQGNNEQFFGPGTRLTVL.

The J gene is TRBJ2-3, the V gene TRBV2; D is ambiguous. With 8 bases removed from V and 3 bases from J, the gap between germline ends came to 6 bases. This CDR3 comprises 11 residues. Germline V gene data show CDR1 as SNHLY and CDR2 as FYNNEI. CDR3 protein: CASQYTDTQYF. In DNA, the CDR3 is TGTGCCAGCCAGTATACAGATACGCAGTATTTT.